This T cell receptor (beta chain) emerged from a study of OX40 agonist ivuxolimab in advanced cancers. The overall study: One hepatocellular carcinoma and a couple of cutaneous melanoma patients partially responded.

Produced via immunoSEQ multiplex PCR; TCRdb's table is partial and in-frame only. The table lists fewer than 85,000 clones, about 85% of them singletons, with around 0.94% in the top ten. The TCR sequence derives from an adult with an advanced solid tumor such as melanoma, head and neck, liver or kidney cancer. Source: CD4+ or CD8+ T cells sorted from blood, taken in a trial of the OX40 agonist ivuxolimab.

This CDR3 is CASSESDNYGYTF. DNA for the CDR3: TGTGCCAGCAGTGAATCGGACAACTATGGCTACACCTTC. The V gene is TRBV25-1, the J gene TRBJ1-2; D unresolved. V was pared by 1 base and J by 2 bases, with 5 bases between. CDR3 length: 13 amino acids. Germline-derived CDR1 and CDR2 are MGHDK and SYGVNS.